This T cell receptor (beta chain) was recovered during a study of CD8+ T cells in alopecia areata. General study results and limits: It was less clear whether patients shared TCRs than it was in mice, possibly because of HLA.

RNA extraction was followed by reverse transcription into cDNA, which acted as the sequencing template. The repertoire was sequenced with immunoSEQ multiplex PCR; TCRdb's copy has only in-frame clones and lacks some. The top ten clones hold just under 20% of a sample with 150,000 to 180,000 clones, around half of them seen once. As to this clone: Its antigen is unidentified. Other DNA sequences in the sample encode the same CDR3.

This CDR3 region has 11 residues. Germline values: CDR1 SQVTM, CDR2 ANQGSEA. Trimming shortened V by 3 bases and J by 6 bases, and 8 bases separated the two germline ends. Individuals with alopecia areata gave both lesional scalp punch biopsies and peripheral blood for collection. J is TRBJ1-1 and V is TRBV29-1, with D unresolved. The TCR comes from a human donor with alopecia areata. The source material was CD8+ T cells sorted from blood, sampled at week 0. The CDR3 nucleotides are TGCAGCGTTGAGCAAGGCGCTGAAGCTTTCTTT. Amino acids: CSVEQGAEAFF. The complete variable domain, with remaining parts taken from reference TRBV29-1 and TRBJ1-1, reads SAVISQKPSRDICQRGTSLTIQCQVDSQVTMMFWYRQQPGQSLTLIATANQGSEATYESGFVIDKFPISRPNLTFSTLTVSNMSPEDSSIYLCSVEQGAEAFFGQGTRLTVV.